Each of the 7 T cell receptor beta chains below was sequenced from the same sample in a study of response to subunit inactivated influenza vaccine. TCRdb re-derived calls from the RT-PCR reads in MiXCR, one entry per CDR3 protein. The data show roughly 670,000 distinct CDR3 sequences, roughly 15% seen once. This specimen consisted of PBMCs from blood, obtained 14 to 15 days before vaccination. These TCRs come from a man in his fifties who received an inactivated influenza vaccine.

This clonotype was counted only a few times. The chain has TRBV20-1 and TRBJ2-3; TRBD2 matches at 9 bases. Trimming removed 3 bases from V and 2 bases from J; junction bases left unmatched: 9. Germline V gene lookup returns CDR1 DFQATT and CDR2 SNEGSKA (reference sequence). This CDR3 is 16 amino acids long. The CDR3 is CSARGARGGLTDTQYF. In nucleotides, the CDR3 is TGCAGTGCTAGGGGGGCGCGGGGGGGGCTCACAGATACGCAGTATTTT.

The V gene is TRBV3-1, the J gene TRBJ1-1; D remains ambiguous. Germline CDR1 LGHDT, CDR2 YNNKEL (reference sequence). This CDR3 is built from 14 residues. The ends were cut back, 5 bases at V and 1 base at J, with 11 bases in the middle. In DNA, the CDR3 is TGTGCCAGCAGCACCGGGCTATCGAACACTGAAGCTTTCTTT. This gives the protein CASSTGLSNTEAFF.

This clonotype has a count of ten or more. The V and J genes are TRBV7-8 and TRBJ2-7; 7 bases are shared with TRBD2. CDR3 length equals 16 residues. In germline, CDR1 is SGHVS, CDR2 FQNEAQ. The trim removed 2 bases at V and 6 bases at J, leaving 13 bases unmatched. Here the CDR3 reads CASSLSVWREFIEQYF. The CDR3 region has the DNA TGTGCCAGCAGCTTATCCGTATGGCGGGAGTTTATCGAGCAGTACTTC. Full variable domain (outside the CDR3, taken from reference TRBV7-8 and TRBJ2-7): GAGVSQSPRYKVAKRGQDVALRCDPISGHVSLFWYQQALGQGPEFLTYFQNEAQLDKSGLPSDRFFAERPEGSVSTLKIQRTQQEDSAVYLCASSLSVWREFIEQYFGPGTRLTVT.

The chain recombines TRBV28 with TRBJ2-1; 8 bases are shared with TRBD2. The CDR3 length is 16 residues. Germline loops: CDR1 MDHEN, CDR2 SYDVKM. V lost 5 bases to trimming and J lost 0 bases; unmatched junction nucleotides: 6. CDR3 sequence reads: CASSAREGASYNEQFF. The CDR3 DNA follows: TGTGCCAGCAGTGCCCGGGAGGGAGCCTCCTACAATGAGCAGTTCTTC. Looking up the rest from reference TRBV28 and TRBJ2-1 gives the full variable domain: DVKVTQSSRYLVKRTGEKVFLECVQDMDHENMFWYRQDPGLGLRLIYFSYDVKMKEKGDIPEGYSVSREKKERFSLILESASTNQTSMYLCASSAREGASYNEQFFGPGTRLTVL.

The chain carries TRBV6-2 or TRBV6-3 and TRBJ2-7; TRBD2 might be the D (5 bases). V was cut by 4 bases and J by 0 bases, with 16 bases left in between. Germline assignment: CDR1 MNHEY and CDR2 SVGEGT. There are 16 residues in the CDR3. The CDR3 region has the DNA TGTGCCAGCAGTTCCCTTCGGGGTATTAACTCCTACGAGCAGTACTTC. Translated, it gives CASSSLRGINSYEQYF.

This clonotype occurred once. The rearrangement joins TRBV20-1 to TRBJ2-7; D is tentatively TRBD1 or TRBD2 (5 bases each). Germline V gene lookup returns CDR1 DFQATT and CDR2 SNEGSKA (reference sequence). CDR3 length: 15 amino acids. V was shortened by 6 bases and J by 3 bases, with 21 bases between the two germline ends. The CDR3 nucleotides are TGCAGTGCCGCCGATGTAGGCAGGGAGTACTACGAGCAGTACTTC. Translated, it gives CSAADVGREYYEQYF.

This sequence joins TRBV11-1 and TRBJ2-7; 7 positions agree with TRBD1. Germline values: CDR1 SGHAT, CDR2 FQDESV (reference sequence). The CDR3 has 19 residues. V shed 4 bases and J 1 base; nucleotides not matched to a gene: 19. The CDR3 DNA follows: TGTGCCAGCAGCTGGAGGCCCGGGACAGACTTTAATTATTCCTACGAGCAGTACTTC. Translating it yields CASSWRPGTDFNYSYEQYF.